This entry lists 17 T cell receptor beta chains sequenced from one sample in a study of T cell responses to AZD1222 COVID-19 vaccine. Sequenced by immunoSEQ multiplex PCR; TCRdb stores in-frame clones only, minus some. The sample lists over 95,000 clones; about nine tenths were seen once. Material: peripheral blood, obtained 28 days after the second AZD1222 dose. The receptors originated from an adult who received the AZD1222 COVID-19 vaccine.

This clone was observed once. The rearrangement uses TRBV27 and TRBJ1-3; no firm D call. There are 13 residues in the CDR3. The V end lost 5 bases, the J end lost 3 bases, and 8 bases lay between the germline ends. The germline V gene has CDR1 MNHEY and CDR2 SMNVEV (reference sequence). DNA of the CDR3: TGTGCCAGCAGTCTAGCGGTTGGAAACACCATATATTTT. It translates to CASSLAVGNTIYF.

The chain uses TRBV6-5 and TRBJ1-6; D gene ambiguous. Germline V CDR1 and CDR2: MNHEY, SVGAGI. V lost 6 bases and J lost 8, with 11 bases in between. CDR3 size: 13 residues. This chain's CDR3 is CASSRGRDSPLHF. The CDR3 region has the DNA TGTGCCAGCAGCCGGGGTAGGGATTCACCCCTCCACTTT.

V is TRBV25-1 and J is TRBJ2-1; tentatively, D is TRBD2 (6 bases). Germline-derived CDR1 and CDR2 are MGHDK and SYGVNS. CDR3 length equals 13 residues. The V end lost 5 bases, the J end lost 15 bases, and 20 bases lay between the germline ends. Written as DNA, the CDR3 is TGTGCCAGCAGTAACCGGGACTCCAACCGGCGGTTCTTC. Protein sequence: CASSNRDSNRRFF.

V is TRBV19 and J is TRBJ1-2; D is ambiguous. V shed 4 bases and J shed 2 bases, with 8 bases lying between them. The CDR3 is made up of 13 amino acids. Germline loops: CDR1 LNHDA, CDR2 SQIVND (reference sequence). Here the CDR3 reads CASSTGRNYGYTF. Here the CDR3 DNA reads TGTGCCAGTAGTACTGGACGGAACTATGGCTACACCTTC.

V usage is TRBV28 and J usage is TRBJ1-2; D perhaps matches TRBD1 (6 bases). V lost 2 bases and J 3 bases, leaving 28 bases between the germline ends. The CDR3 has 20 amino acids. CDR1 is MDHEN, CDR2 SYDVKM, per germline. The CDR3 nucleotides read TGTGCCAGCAGTTTAGGAAAAATCCCAAAGCCCCAGGGGCGAGACTATGGCTACACCTTC. Translating it yields CASSLGKIPKPQGRDYGYTF.

The chain links TRBV7-6 to TRBJ2-1, with 9 positions matching TRBD2. Per the germline V gene, CDR1 is SGHVS and CDR2 is FNYEAQ. This CDR3 is built from 19 residues. The junction had 11 bases not matched to a gene; V was cut back by 1 base and J by 1 base. The DNA of the CDR3 is TGTGCCAGCAGCTTAGGAAGAAAAGTAGCGGGAGAGTCCTACAATGAGCAGTTCTTC. It encodes CASSLGRKVAGESYNEQFF.

This chain links TRBV18 with TRBJ2-1; D might be TRBD2 (5 bases). The ends were cut back, 4 bases at V and 5 bases at J, with 18 bases in the middle. Germline V gives CDR1 KGHSH, CDR2 LQKENI. The CDR3 loop spans 16 amino acids. The CDR3 is CASSRLEGALHNEQFF. For the CDR3, the DNA is TGTGCCAGCTCACGCCTCGAGGGCGCGCTACACAATGAGCAGTTCTTC.

This chain joins TRBV29-1 and TRBJ1-2, with TRBD1 identical over 7 bases. The V gene's germline CDR1 is SQVTM and CDR2 ANQGSEA. With 5 bases clipped from V and 0 bases from J, the junction kept 15 bases outside the gene matches. The length of the CDR3 is 17 residues. In DNA form, the CDR3 reads TGCAGCGTTCCCTCCAGGATTGCAGGGGGAACTAACTATGGCTACACCTTC. This encodes CSVPSRIAGGTNYGYTF.

The J gene is TRBJ1-1, the V gene TRBV6-7, with 7 bases identical to TRBD1. TRBV6-7 is flagged as an ORF with uncertain function. The J segment lost 4 bases and the V segment lost 5 bases, leaving 4 bases of the junction unmatched. The CDR3 extends over 13 amino acids. For the CDR3, the DNA is TGTGCCAGCAGTACTTCAGGGGGCACTGAAGCTTTCTTT. The encoded protein is CASSTSGGTEAFF.

The chain employs TRBV15 and TRBJ1-6, with a possible D match to TRBD1 (6 bases). Trimming took 0 bases from V and 12 from J, leaving 15 bases between them. Germline lookup yields CDR1 LNHNV and CDR2 YYDKDF (reference sequence). The CDR3 totals 15 residues. CDR3 loop: CATSRDLIGGKPLHF. DNA of the CDR3: TGTGCCACCAGCAGAGATCTAATAGGGGGAAAACCCCTCCACTTT.

J is TRBJ2-5 and V is TRBV2, with D possibly matching TRBD2 (7 bases). V lost 6 bases and J lost 4, with 15 bases in between. Germline CDR1 is SNHLY and CDR2 is FYNNEI. The CDR3 consists of 14 residues. The CDR3 nucleotides read TGTGCCAGCAGCGTTTTTAGGGGGGGAGAGACCCAGTACTTC. Translating it yields CASSVFRGGETQYF.

This chain links TRBV7-9 with TRBJ2-2, with D perhaps TRBD1 (5 bases). Germline lookup yields CDR1 SEHNR and CDR2 FQNEAQ (reference sequence). The CDR3 is 15 amino acids. The ends were cut back, 0 bases at V and 3 bases at J, with 8 bases in the middle. CDR3 protein: CASSLAQADTGELFF. CDR3 coding DNA: TGTGCCAGCAGCTTAGCACAGGCGGACACCGGGGAGCTGTTTTTT.

The genes are TRBV28 and TRBJ1-3; D remains unclear. Germline CDR1 reads MDHEN; CDR2 reads SYDVKM. CDR3 length equals 14 residues. V was cut by 6 bases and J by 0 bases, with 9 bases left in between. In DNA, the CDR3 is TGTGCCAGCAGCCTCGGAAACTCTGGAAACACCATATATTTT. This codes for CASSLGNSGNTIYF.

This clone has only a few counts. CDR3 coding DNA: TGCGCCAGCAGCTTAAGGGCGGGAAACGAGCAGTACTTC. As protein: CASSLRAGNEQYF. J is TRBJ2-7 and V is TRBV5-1; D perhaps matches TRBD2 (6 bases). Germline V gene data show CDR1 as SGHRS and CDR2 as YFSETQ. This CDR3 is built from 13 residues. The germline V and J ends were trimmed by 2 bases and 5 bases, with 11 bases remaining between them.

The rearrangement joins TRBV7-9 to TRBJ1-4; D perhaps matches TRBD1 (5 bases). Germline-derived CDR1 and CDR2 are SEHNR and FQNEAQ (reference sequence). V lost 1 base and J lost 2, with 14 bases in between. The CDR3 length is 17 residues. DNA for the CDR3: TGTGCCAGCAGCTTAGAAGTTAGGGGTGGTACTAATGAAAAACTGTTTTTT. Protein: CASSLEVRGGTNEKLFF.

J is TRBJ2-2 and V is TRBV6-2 or TRBV6-3, with D uncertain. This CDR3 is 13 amino acids long. Germline V gene lookup returns CDR1 MNHEY and CDR2 SVGEGT. V was trimmed by 5 bases and J by 4 bases, leaving 8 bases between them. The CDR3 spells CASSTRRTGELFF. CDR3 in DNA: TGTGCCAGCAGTACGCGGCGCACCGGGGAGCTGTTTTTT.

The V call is TRBV18, the J call TRBJ1-6, with D uncertain. The ends were cut back, 3 bases at V and 8 bases at J, with 14 bases in the middle. CDR1 KGHSH and CDR2 LQKENI come from the germline V gene. The CDR3 spans 15 residues. Here the CDR3 reads CASSPRLSSDSPLHF. Here the CDR3 DNA reads TGTGCCAGCTCACCCAGGCTCTCATCCGATTCACCCCTCCACTTT. Supplemented by reference TRBV18 and TRBJ1-6, the full variable domain reads NAGVMQNPRHLVRRRGQEARLRCSPMKGHSHVYWYRQLPEEGLKFMVYLQKENIIDESGMPKERFSAEFPKEGPSILRIQQVVRGDSAAYFCASSPRLSSDSPLHFGNGTRLTVT.